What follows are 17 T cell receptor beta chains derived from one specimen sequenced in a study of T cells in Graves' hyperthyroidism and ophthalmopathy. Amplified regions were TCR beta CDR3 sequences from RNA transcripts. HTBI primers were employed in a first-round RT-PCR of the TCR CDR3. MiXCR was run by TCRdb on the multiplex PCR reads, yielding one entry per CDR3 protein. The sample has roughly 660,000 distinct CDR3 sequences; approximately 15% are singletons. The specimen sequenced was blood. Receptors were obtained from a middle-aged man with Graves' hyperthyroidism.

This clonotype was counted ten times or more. In nucleotides, the CDR3 is TGTGCCAGCAGTATCGGGCAGGCCACTGAAGCTTTCTTT. Residues: CASSIGQATEAFF. V and J are TRBV28 and TRBJ1-1, with D hard to call. The CDR3 totals 13 residues. V gave up 5 bases and J gave up 4 bases, with 11 bases separating them. CDR1 MDHEN and CDR2 SYDVKM come from the germline V gene.

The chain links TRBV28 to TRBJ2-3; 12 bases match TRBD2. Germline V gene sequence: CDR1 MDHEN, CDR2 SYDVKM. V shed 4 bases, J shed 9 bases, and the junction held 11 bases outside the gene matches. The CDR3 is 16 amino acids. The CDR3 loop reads CASSSRLAGVPLTQYF. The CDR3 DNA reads TGTGCCAGCAGTTCGAGACTAGCGGGAGTGCCGTTGACGCAGTATTTT.

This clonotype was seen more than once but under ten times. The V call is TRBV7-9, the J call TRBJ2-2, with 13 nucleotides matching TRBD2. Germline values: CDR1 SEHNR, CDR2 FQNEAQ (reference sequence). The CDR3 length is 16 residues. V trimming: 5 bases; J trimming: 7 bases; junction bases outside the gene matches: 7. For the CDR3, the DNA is TGTGCCAGCAGCGCCGGGACTAGCGGGATCATCGGGGAGCTGTTTTTT. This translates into CASSAGTSGIIGELFF.

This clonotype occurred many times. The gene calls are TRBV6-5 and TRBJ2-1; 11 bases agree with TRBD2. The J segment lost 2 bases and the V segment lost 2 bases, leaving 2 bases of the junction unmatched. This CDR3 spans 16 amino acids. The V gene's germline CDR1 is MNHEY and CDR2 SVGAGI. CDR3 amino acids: CASSYGTSGTYNEQFF. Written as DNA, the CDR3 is TGTGCCAGCAGTTACGGGACTAGCGGTACCTACAATGAGCAGTTCTTC.

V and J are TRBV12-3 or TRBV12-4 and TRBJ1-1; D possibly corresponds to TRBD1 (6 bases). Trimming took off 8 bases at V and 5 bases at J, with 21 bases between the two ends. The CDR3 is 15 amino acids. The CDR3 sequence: CASVGGGHLRTEAFF. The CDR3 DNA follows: TGTGCCAGCGTTGGGGGGGGGCATCTACGTACTGAAGCTTTCTTT.

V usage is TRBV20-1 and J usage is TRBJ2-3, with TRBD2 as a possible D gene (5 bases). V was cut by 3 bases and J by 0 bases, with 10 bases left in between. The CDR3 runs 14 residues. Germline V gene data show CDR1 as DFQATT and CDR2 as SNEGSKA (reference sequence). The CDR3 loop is CSASTGISTDTQYF. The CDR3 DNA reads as TGCAGTGCTAGCACGGGAATTAGCACAGATACGCAGTATTTT.

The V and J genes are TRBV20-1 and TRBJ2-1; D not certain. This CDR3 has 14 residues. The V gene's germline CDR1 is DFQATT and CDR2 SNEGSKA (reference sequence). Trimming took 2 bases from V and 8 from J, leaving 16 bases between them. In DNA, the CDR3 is TGCAGTGCTAGATTGAGTGGATTCGTGGATGAGCAGTTCTTC. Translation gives CSARLSGFVDEQFF.

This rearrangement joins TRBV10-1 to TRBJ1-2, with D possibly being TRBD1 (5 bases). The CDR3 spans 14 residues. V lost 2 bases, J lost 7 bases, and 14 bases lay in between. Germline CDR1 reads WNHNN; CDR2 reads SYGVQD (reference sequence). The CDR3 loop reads CASSENVQGLGYTF. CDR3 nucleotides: TGCGCCAGCAGTGAGAATGTGCAGGGACTTGGCTACACCTTC.

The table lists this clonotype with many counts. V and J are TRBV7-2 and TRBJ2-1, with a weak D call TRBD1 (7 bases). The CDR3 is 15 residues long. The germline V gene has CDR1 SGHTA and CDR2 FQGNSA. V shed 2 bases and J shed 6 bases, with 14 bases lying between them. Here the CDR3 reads CASSLRQGGSNEQFF. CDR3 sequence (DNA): TGTGCCAGCAGCTTAAGACAGGGAGGAAGCAATGAGCAGTTCTTC.

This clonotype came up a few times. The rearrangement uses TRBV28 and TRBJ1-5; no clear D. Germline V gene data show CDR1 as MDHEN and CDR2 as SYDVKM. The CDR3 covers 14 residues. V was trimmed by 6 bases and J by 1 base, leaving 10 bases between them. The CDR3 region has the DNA TGTGCCAGCAGCCCATTGAGGAGCAATCAGCCCCAGCATTTT. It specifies CASSPLRSNQPQHF.

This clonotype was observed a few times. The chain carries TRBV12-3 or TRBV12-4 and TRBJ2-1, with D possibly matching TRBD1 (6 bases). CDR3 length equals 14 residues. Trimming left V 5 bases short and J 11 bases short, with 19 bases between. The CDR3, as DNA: TGTGCCAGCAGTGAATCAGGGGTAAAGAATAAGCAGTTCTTC. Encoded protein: CASSESGVKNKQFF.

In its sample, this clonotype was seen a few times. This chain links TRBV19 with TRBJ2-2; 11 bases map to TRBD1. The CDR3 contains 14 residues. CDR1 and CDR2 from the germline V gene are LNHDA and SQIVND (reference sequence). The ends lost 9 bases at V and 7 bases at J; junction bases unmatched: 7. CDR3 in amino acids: CASLGQGAIGELFF. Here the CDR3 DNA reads TGTGCCAGCCTCGGACAGGGGGCAATCGGGGAGCTGTTTTTT.

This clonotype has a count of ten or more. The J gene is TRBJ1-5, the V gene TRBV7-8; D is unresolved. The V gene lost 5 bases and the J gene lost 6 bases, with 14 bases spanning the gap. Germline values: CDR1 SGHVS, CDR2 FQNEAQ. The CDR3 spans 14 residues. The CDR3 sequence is CASSRDGLAQPQHF. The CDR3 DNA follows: TGTGCCAGCAGCAGGGATGGGCTCGCTCAGCCCCAGCATTTT.

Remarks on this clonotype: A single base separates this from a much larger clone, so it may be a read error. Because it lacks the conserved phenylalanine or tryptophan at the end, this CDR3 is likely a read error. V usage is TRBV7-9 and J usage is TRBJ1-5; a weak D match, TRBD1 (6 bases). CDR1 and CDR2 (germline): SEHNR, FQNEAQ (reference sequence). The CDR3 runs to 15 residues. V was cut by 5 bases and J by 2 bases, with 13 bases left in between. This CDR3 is CASSPGQTGNQPQHS. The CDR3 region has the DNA TGTGCCAGCAGCCCTGGACAGACGGGCAATCAGCCCCAGCATTCT.

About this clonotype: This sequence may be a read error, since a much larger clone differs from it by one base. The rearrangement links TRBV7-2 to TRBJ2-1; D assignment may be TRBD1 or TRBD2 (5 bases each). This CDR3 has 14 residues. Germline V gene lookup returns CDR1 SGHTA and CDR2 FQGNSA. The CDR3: CAGSLAAGANEQFF. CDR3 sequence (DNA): TGTGCCGGCAGCTTGGCCGCCGGGGCCAATGAGCAGTTCTTC.

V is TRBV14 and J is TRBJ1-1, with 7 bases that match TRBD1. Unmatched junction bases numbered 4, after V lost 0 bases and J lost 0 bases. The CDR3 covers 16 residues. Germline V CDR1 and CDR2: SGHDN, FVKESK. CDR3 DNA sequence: TGTGCCAGCAGCCAAGATAGAGGGGGCTTGAACACTGAAGCTTTCTTT. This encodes CASSQDRGGLNTEAFF.

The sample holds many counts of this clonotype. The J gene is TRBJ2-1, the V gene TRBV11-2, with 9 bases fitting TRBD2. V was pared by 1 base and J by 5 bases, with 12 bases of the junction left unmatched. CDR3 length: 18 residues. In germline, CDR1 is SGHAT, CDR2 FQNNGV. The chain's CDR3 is CASSLVASGIILNNEQFF. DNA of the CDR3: TGTGCCAGCAGCTTAGTGGCTAGCGGGATAATCCTTAACAATGAGCAGTTCTTC.